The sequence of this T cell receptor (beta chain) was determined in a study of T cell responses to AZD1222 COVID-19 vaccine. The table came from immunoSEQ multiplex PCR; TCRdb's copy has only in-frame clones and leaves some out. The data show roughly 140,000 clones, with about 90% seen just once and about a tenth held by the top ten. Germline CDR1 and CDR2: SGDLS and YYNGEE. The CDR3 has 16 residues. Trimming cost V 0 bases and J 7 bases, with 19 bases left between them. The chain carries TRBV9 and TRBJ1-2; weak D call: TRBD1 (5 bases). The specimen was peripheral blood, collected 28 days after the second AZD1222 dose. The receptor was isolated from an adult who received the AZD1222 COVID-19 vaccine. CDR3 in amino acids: CASSVVGSGGWGGYTF. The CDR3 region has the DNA TGTGCCAGCAGCGTAGTAGGTTCGGGGGGATGGGGTGGCTACACCTTC.